This TCR beta chain was sequenced in a study of blood T cell repertoires in COVID-19. Looking at the study overall: Samples of COVID-19 (acute and convalescent) were obtained from the United States, Italy and Spain. In each case, the material was cDNA or gDNA derived from T cells, B-cell-depleted T cells, or PBMCs.

In the authors' methods: Reference gene primer amplification yielded estimated nucleated cell counts. Profiling relied on immunoSEQ multiplex PCR, and the TCRdb table lists in-frame clones only, not all of them. V and J calls and clone size are given by that table; D and trimming were obtained from the DNA. Of 30,000 to 35,000 clones in the sample, about 82% were seen once. Germline lookup yields CDR1 SGHDT and CDR2 YYEEEE. The length of the CDR3 is 15 residues. V shed 3 bases and J 4 bases; nucleotides not matched to a gene: 7. The chain recombines TRBV5-6 with TRBJ2-3; 8 nucleotides agree with TRBD1. This TCR was sampled from a man older than 75 with active COVID-19. The sample taken for sequencing was peripheral blood. The CDR3 DNA reads TGTGCCAGCAGCTCCGGACAGGGTAGGGCAGATACGCAGTATTTT. Residues: CASSSGQGRADTQYF.